One sample yielded the 2 T cell receptor beta chains listed below, sequenced in a study of cytomegalovirus exposure and HLA in healthy donors. The study ran its PCR with 60 Vbeta and 13 Jbeta primers. The method was immunoSEQ multiplex PCR; TCRdb's version includes in-frame clones alone and lacks a portion of them. The sample holds more than 95,000 clones; about 73% are singletons and the top ten take 4% to 5%. The sample consisted of PBMCs. The receptors were gathered from a woman aged 50 to 60 in good health and CMV-seropositive.

The chain links TRBV5-1 to TRBJ1-3; perhaps TRBD1 as D (6 bases). CDR1 and CDR2 (germline): SGHRS, YFSETQ. This CDR3 contains 15 residues. V was clipped by 6 bases and J by 3 bases, with 16 bases between them. The CDR3 loop reads CASTPTGSYGNTIYF. The CDR3 DNA is TGCGCCAGCACCCCTACAGGGTCTTATGGAAACACCATATATTTT.

The rearrangement uses TRBV2 and TRBJ1-2, with D perhaps matching TRBD1 (5 bases). The germline V and J ends were trimmed by 4 bases and 3 bases, with 18 bases remaining between them. The germline gives CDR1 SNHLY, CDR2 FYNNEI. The CDR3 loop spans 16 amino acids. The CDR3: CASSGDSISFYYGYTF. Here the CDR3 DNA reads TGTGCCAGCAGTGGGGACTCCATTTCCTTCTACTATGGCTACACCTTC.